These 22 T cell receptor beta chains came from one sample sequenced in a study of OX40 agonist ivuxolimab in advanced cancers. Sequencing used immunoSEQ multiplex PCR; TCRdb keeps in-frame clones, though not all of them. The data show about 43,000 clones, 86% seen once. Material: CD4+ or CD8+ T cells sorted from blood, obtained in a trial of the OX40 agonist ivuxolimab. Every receptor here comes from an adult with an advanced solid tumor such as melanoma, head and neck, liver or kidney cancer.

The V call is TRBV27, the J call TRBJ1-6; D unclear. The CDR3 has 17 amino acids. Germline CDR1 MNHEY, CDR2 SMNVEV (reference sequence). V was pared by 0 bases and J by 0 bases, with 9 bases between. This CDR3 is CASSLSARSSYNSPLHF. As DNA, the CDR3 is TGTGCCAGCAGTTTATCGGCGAGGAGCTCCTATAATTCACCCCTCCACTTT.

This clone was recorded only once. This chain connects TRBV7-2 to TRBJ1-6, with D possibly TRBD1 on 6 matching bases. The CDR3 runs 16 residues. Trimming left V 5 bases short and J 3 bases short, with 14 bases between. Germline V gene sequence: CDR1 SGHTA, CDR2 FQGNSA. The CDR3 DNA reads as TGTGCCAGCAGCACAATGGGACACAGCTATAATTCACCCCTCCACTTT. Translated: CASSTMGHSYNSPLHF.

The chain carries TRBV5-4 and TRBJ1-2; D unclear. Trimming stripped 6 bases from V and 1 base from J, with 13 bases between. The CDR3 extends over 14 amino acids. Germline V gene lookup returns CDR1 SGHNT and CDR2 YYREEE (reference sequence). In DNA form, the CDR3 reads TGTGCCAGCACCCCGCTGGGCAGTAACTATGGCTACACCTTC. Encoded protein: CASTPLGSNYGYTF.

The chain links TRBV9 to TRBJ2-1; a possible D gene is TRBD2 (5 bases). The germline gives CDR1 SGDLS, CDR2 YYNGEE. The CDR3 totals 14 residues. V dropped 0 bases and J dropped 5 bases, with 9 bases sitting between them. Here the CDR3 DNA reads TGTGCCAGCAGCGTAGGGCCAGCGGACAATGAGCAGTTCTTC. It specifies CASSVGPADNEQFF.

The rearrangement joins TRBV25-1 to TRBJ2-1; the match to TRBD2 covers 8 bases. Germline CDR1 is MGHDK and CDR2 is SYGVNS. CDR3 length: 15 amino acids. The V gene end was trimmed by 4 bases and the J gene end by 4 bases; junction bases not matched to a gene: 6. The CDR3 DNA follows: TGTGCCAGCAGTGCGAAACTAGCGGATTACAATGAGCAGTTCTTC. Amino acids: CASSAKLADYNEQFF.

This chain links TRBV6-5 with TRBJ1-5; D not resolved. This CDR3 contains 13 residues. V lost 2 bases, J lost 4 bases, and 6 bases lay in between. Germline values: CDR1 MNHEY, CDR2 SVGAGI. The CDR3 reads CASSYDGNQPQHF. CDR3 coding DNA: TGTGCCAGCAGTTACGATGGGAATCAGCCCCAGCATTTT.

V is TRBV6-1 and J is TRBJ2-5; 8 nucleotides line up with TRBD1. Unmatched junction bases numbered 3, after V lost 1 base and J lost 5 bases. The CDR3 extends over 14 amino acids. The germline CDR1 and CDR2 sequences are MNHNS and SASEGT. As DNA, the CDR3 is TGTGCCAGCAGTGAAGGGACAGGGAGGGAGACCCAGTACTTC. Its translation is CASSEGTGRETQYF.

The CDR3 DNA reads TGTGCCAGCAGTCAGCCCCCCCTAAACATTCAGTACTTC. This translates into CASSQPPLNIQYF. This chain connects TRBV6-5 to TRBJ2-4, with no clear D. Germline CDR1 MNHEY, CDR2 SVGAGI. V lost 5 bases to trimming and J lost 6 bases, with 11 bases between them. The CDR3 consists of 13 residues.

The V gene is TRBV7-2, the J gene TRBJ2-1; D remains ambiguous. V lost 5 bases, J lost 5 bases, and 13 bases lay in between. CDR1 is SGHTA, CDR2 FQGNSA, per germline. There are 14 residues in the CDR3. The CDR3 sequence is CASSPGRINNEQFF. DNA of the CDR3: TGTGCCAGCAGCCCAGGACGAATTAACAATGAGCAGTTCTTC.

J is TRBJ1-5 and V is TRBV28, with D perhaps matching TRBD1 (5 bases). Germline values: CDR1 MDHEN, CDR2 SYDVKM. CDR3 size: 15 residues. The V end was cut by 4 bases, the J end by 2 bases, with 12 bases between. CDR3 in amino acids: CASSWSLGGNQPQHF. The CDR3, as DNA: TGTGCCAGCAGTTGGTCATTGGGGGGCAATCAGCCCCAGCATTTT.

Notes on this clone: A read error may produce the germline difference seen at one junction end. The rearrangement links TRBV6-6 to TRBJ2-7, with TRBD2 as a possible D gene (5 bases). There are 12 residues in the CDR3. Germline CDR1 is MNHNY and CDR2 is SVGAGI (reference sequence). The CDR3 here is CASSTASGEQYF. For the CDR3, the DNA is TGCGCCAGCAGCACAGCGTCGGGGGAGCAGTACTTC.

This clone was seen only once. The rearrangement joins TRBV2 to TRBJ2-7; 9 bases align to TRBD2. The CDR3 runs 14 residues. Germline V CDR1 and CDR2: SNHLY, FYNNEI. Trimming took 6 bases from V and 5 from J; bases not matched to a gene: 8. The CDR3 sequence is CASRVSGGSNEQYF. For the CDR3, the DNA is TGTGCCAGCAGAGTTAGCGGGGGAAGCAACGAGCAGTACTTC.

The J gene is TRBJ1-2, the V gene TRBV5-1, with 9 bases fitting TRBD1. V lost 4 bases, J lost 6 bases, and 7 bases stayed unmatched. Germline V gene lookup returns CDR1 SGHRS and CDR2 YFSETQ. The CDR3 has 14 residues. CDR3 in DNA: TGCGCCAGCAGCATCGGGACAGGGACCGATGGCTACACCTTC. Its translation: CASSIGTGTDGYTF.

A few counts support this clone. The V call is TRBV19, the J call TRBJ1-1, with D perhaps matching TRBD1 (5 bases). Germline values: CDR1 LNHDA, CDR2 SQIVND (reference sequence). The CDR3 length is 15 residues. V was trimmed by 5 bases and J by 7 bases, leaving 20 bases between them. For the CDR3, the DNA is TGTGCCAGTAGTCCACGACCCCCCGACAGCCATGAAGCTTTCTTT. Its translation: CASSPRPPDSHEAFF. Full variable domain (outside the CDR3, taken from reference TRBV19 and TRBJ1-1): DGGITQSPKYLFRKEGQNVTLSCEQNLNHDAMYWYRQDPGQGLRLIYYSQIVNDFQKGDIAEGYSVSREKKESFPLTVTSAQKNPTAFYLCASSPRPPDSHEAFFGQGTRLTVV.

The chain uses TRBV7-3 and TRBJ2-1, with D unresolved. Trimming shortened V by 5 bases and J by 4 bases, and 18 bases separated the two germline ends. Per the germline V gene, CDR1 is SGHTA and CDR2 is FQGTGA. This CDR3 is built from 16 residues. The CDR3, as DNA: TGTGCCAGCAGCCCCTACCCCCAGATCGCATACAATGAGCAGTTCTTC. Translated, it gives CASSPYPQIAYNEQFF.

This chain joins TRBV5-1 and TRBJ2-5, with TRBD2 matching 7 bases. The V and J ends lost 5 bases and 1 base, in that order; junction bases with no gene match: 5. The CDR3 loop spans 14 amino acids. Germline lookup yields CDR1 SGHRS and CDR2 YFSETQ. The CDR3 protein is CASRLGLPQETQYF. CDR3 in DNA: TGCGCCAGCAGGCTGGGACTACCCCAAGAGACCCAGTACTTC.

A few counts support this clone. This rearrangement joins TRBV10-3 to TRBJ1-2, with TRBD1 matching 8 bases. Germline values: CDR1 ENHRY, CDR2 SYGVKD. The CDR3 length is 12 residues. V trimming: 9 bases; J trimming: 3 bases; junction bases outside the gene matches: 3. The CDR3 loop is CAITGGDYGYTF. CDR3 DNA sequence: TGTGCCATAACAGGGGGGGACTATGGCTACACCTTC.

The J gene is TRBJ1-3, the V gene TRBV5-3; D unclear. TRBV5-3 carries the ORF label, with uncertain function. The V gene lost 8 bases and the J gene lost 3 bases, with 18 bases spanning the gap. This CDR3 has 15 residues. The CDR3 DNA is TGTGCCAGCAGACACCAGGCACAACTTGGAAACACCATATATTTT. Amino acids: CASRHQAQLGNTIYF.

The chain carries TRBV6-4 and TRBJ2-7; 7 positions match TRBD1. There are 13 residues in the CDR3. Trimming cost V 4 bases and J 1 base; bases outside gene matches: 1. Germline assignment: CDR1 MRHNA and CDR2 SNTAGT. In nucleotides, the CDR3 is TGTGCCAGCAGTGCGGGACAGTCCTACGAGCAGTACTTC. This gives the protein CASSAGQSYEQYF.

V and J are TRBV2 and TRBJ1-2; D is uncertain. Germline CDR1 and CDR2: SNHLY and FYNNEI. This CDR3 region has 13 residues. Between the trimmed V and J ends, which lost 4 bases and 4 bases, there was a span of 10 bases. The CDR3 region is CASSVTSSYGYTF. The CDR3 DNA follows: TGTGCCAGCAGTGTTACCAGCAGCTATGGCTACACCTTC.

The sample holds a few counts of this clone. The chain carries TRBV6-5 and TRBJ2-1; D gene uncertain. The V gene lost 4 bases and the J gene lost 6 bases, with 13 bases spanning the gap. Germline CDR1 and CDR2: MNHEY and SVGAGI. CDR3 size: 14 residues. CDR3 amino acids: CASSSGGWGNEQFF. CDR3 bases: TGTGCCAGCAGTTCGGGCGGATGGGGCAATGAGCAGTTCTTC.

V gene TRBV19 combines with J gene TRBJ2-3, with 8 bases identical to TRBD2. The CDR3 is 15 amino acids. The V gene end was trimmed by 7 bases and the J gene end by 4 bases; junction bases not matched to a gene: 10. Germline lookup yields CDR1 LNHDA and CDR2 SQIVND (reference sequence). The CDR3 coding sequence is TGTGCCAGTAACCCGAGCGGGGGCAGGGCAGATACGCAGTATTTT. It specifies CASNPSGGRADTQYF.